The next 8 T cell receptor beta chains were all read from a single sample in a study of T cell repertoires in cytomegalovirus infection. Their specific antigens are unknown. A single record per CDR3 protein comes from TCRdb applying MiXCR to the reads. In the table there are about 220,000 distinct CDR3 sequences, 35% to 40% of which are singletons. The sample was CD8+ T cells from cultured PBMCs, taken from culture after CMV antigen stimulation. The receptors stem from a human donor in good health (CMV status not recorded). Some clones in this sample may be carry-over from other donors' samples.

The V and J genes are TRBV6-5 and TRBJ2-2; D uncertain. The CDR3 sequence is 14 residues long. Germline V lookup: CDR1 MNHEY, CDR2 SVGAGI. V was cut by 0 bases and J by 5 bases, with 7 bases left in between. DNA of the CDR3: TGTGCCAGCAGTTACTCGTATCAGACCGGGGAGCTGTTTTTT. Protein product: CASSYSYQTGELFF.

The chain carries TRBV12-3 or TRBV12-4 and TRBJ2-1; D is undetermined. V gave up 3 bases and J gave up 1 base, with 13 bases separating them. This CDR3 is 16 amino acids long. This chain's CDR3 is CASSFPPAESYNEQFF. The CDR3 DNA follows: TGTGCCAGCAGTTTCCCTCCCGCGGAATCCTACAATGAGCAGTTCTTC.

The V gene is TRBV7-9, the J gene TRBJ1-2; 8 bases agree with TRBD1. The V gene's germline CDR1 is SEHNR and CDR2 FQNEAQ (reference sequence). V shed 2 bases and J 3 bases; nucleotides not matched to a gene: 11. CDR3 length: 17 residues. The CDR3 protein is CASSLHTGGDADYGYTF. The DNA of the CDR3 is TGTGCCAGCAGCTTACATACAGGGGGGGATGCGGACTATGGCTACACCTTC. Together with reference TRBV7-9 and TRBJ1-2, the CDR3 gives the full variable domain: DTGVSQNPRHKITKRGQNVTFRCDPISEHNRLYWYRQTLGQGPEFLTYFQNEAQLEKSRLLSDRFSAERPKGSFSTLEIQRTEQGDSAMYLCASSLHTGGDADYGYTFGSGTRLTVV.

The chain combines TRBV7-8 with TRBJ2-7; TRBD2 aligns across 7 bases. The CDR3 is 16 amino acids. Germline CDR1 reads SGHVS; CDR2 reads FQNEAQ. The V gene end was trimmed by 3 bases and the J gene end by 7 bases; junction bases not matched to a gene: 15. The CDR3 nucleotides read TGTGCCAGCAGCTTCGTAAGCGGGGAGGTTGTTTGGGAGCAGTACTTC. Translating it yields CASSFVSGEVVWEQYF.

The chain carries TRBV7-9 and TRBJ2-5; tentatively, D is TRBD2 (6 bases). V lost 2 bases and J 5 bases, leaving 9 bases between the germline ends. In germline, CDR1 is SEHNR, CDR2 FQNEAQ (reference sequence). The CDR3 runs 13 residues. The CDR3 sequence is CASSLPAGETQYF. The CDR3 DNA follows: TGTGCCAGCAGCTTACCCGCGGGGGAGACCCAGTACTTC.

There are a few counts of this clonotype. The V and J genes are TRBV19 and TRBJ2-1; 7 nucleotides align to TRBD2. The junction had 9 bases not matched to a gene; V was cut back by 7 bases and J by 3 bases. Germline-derived CDR1 and CDR2 are LNHDA and SQIVND (reference sequence). The CDR3 loop spans 15 amino acids. CDR3 amino acids: CASIGVASGYNEQFF. The DNA for the CDR3 is TGTGCCAGTATTGGGGTGGCTAGCGGCTACAATGAGCAGTTCTTC.

This clonotype showed up just a few times. This chain's CDR3 is CASSPSREAFF. In DNA, the CDR3 is TGTGCCAGCAGTCCCTCACGTGAAGCTTTCTTT. This chain links TRBV28 with TRBJ1-1; D is unclear. CDR1 is MDHEN, CDR2 SYDVKM, per germline. The CDR3 length is 11 residues. V was cut by 5 bases and J by 7 bases, with 8 bases left in between.

This clonotype was seen ten or more times. This CDR3 reads CASSVPGRTPGEQYF. The CDR3 DNA follows: TGTGCCAGCAGCGTTCCCGGACGGACCCCCGGCGAGCAGTACTTC. The V and J genes are TRBV7-9 and TRBJ2-7, with D uncertain. CDR3 length equals 15 residues. Trimming stripped 5 bases from V and 6 bases from J, with 20 bases between. Germline values: CDR1 SEHNR, CDR2 FQNEAQ (reference sequence).